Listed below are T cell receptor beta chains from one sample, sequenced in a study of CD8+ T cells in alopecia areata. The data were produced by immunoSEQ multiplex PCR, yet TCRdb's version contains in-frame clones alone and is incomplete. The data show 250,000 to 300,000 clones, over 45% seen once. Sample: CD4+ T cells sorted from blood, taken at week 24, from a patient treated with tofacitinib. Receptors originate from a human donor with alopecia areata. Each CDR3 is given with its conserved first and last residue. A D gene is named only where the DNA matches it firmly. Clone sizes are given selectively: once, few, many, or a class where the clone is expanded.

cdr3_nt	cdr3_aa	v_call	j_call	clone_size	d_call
TGTGCCAGCAGCCGCATACTCGACAGCTACGAGCAGTACTTC	CASSRILDSYEQYF	TRBV7-9	TRBJ2-7	NA	NA
TGTGCCTGGAGTCTTCGACAGGGTCCCAATCAGCCCCAGCATTTT	CAWSLRQGPNQPQHF	TRBV30	TRBJ1-5	few	TRBD1
TGTGCCAGCAGCCGTAGCGGGGGTGCTATGGATGAGCAGTTCTTC	CASSRSGGAMDEQFF	TRBV5-4	TRBJ2-1	NA	TRBD2
TGTGCCAGCAGCGTAGCCGACAGGATACCGGAGGAAAAACTGTTTTTT	CASSVADRIPEEKLFF	TRBV9	TRBJ1-4	NA	NA
TGTGCCAGCAGTGCCCGGACTGGGAGCACTGAAGCTTTCTTT	CASSARTGSTEAFF	TRBV6-5	TRBJ1-1	NA	NA
TGTGCCTGGAGTCGTCCGGGGACAGGAGCCTACGAGCAGTACTTC	CAWSRPGTGAYEQYF	TRBV30	TRBJ2-7	NA	TRBD1
TGCAGCGGTACGGGCAGCACAGATACGCAGTATTTT	CSGTGSTDTQYF	TRBV29-1	TRBJ2-3	few	NA
TGCAGCGTGGCTGGGGCCTACGAGCAGTACTTC	CSVAGAYEQYF	TRBV29-1	TRBJ2-7	NA	NA
TGCAGCGTGGACCGGGCCCTATTCTACAATGAGCAGTTCTTC	CSVDRALFYNEQFF	TRBV29-1	TRBJ2-1	NA	NA
TGTGCCACCTCCAGGGGGGACCAAGAGACCCAGTACTTC	CATSRGDQETQYF	TRBV15	TRBJ2-5	NA	NA
TGCGCCAGCAGCTTTCGAGCTAACTATGGCTACACCTTC	CASSFRANYGYTF	TRBV5-1	TRBJ1-2	few	NA
TGTGCCAGCAGCGTAGCGACCGTTACCGAGCAGTACTTC	CASSVATVTEQYF	TRBV9	TRBJ2-7	NA	NA
TGTGCCAGCAGCGTTACTAGCGGGGGGCCCTTACAAGAGACCCAGTACTTC	CASSVTSGGPLQETQYF	TRBV5-4	TRBJ2-5	few	TRBD2
TGTGCCAGCAGCTTGGTTGCCACCGGGGAGCTGTTTTTT	CASSLVATGELFF	TRBV5-6	TRBJ2-2	NA	NA
TGCAGCGTTGCCCCTCAAGTTGCCTCCTACAATGAGCAGTTCTTC	CSVAPQVASYNEQFF	TRBV29-1	TRBJ2-1	NA	NA
TGCAGCGTTGCTTTGCCAGCGGGGGGGCACTCCTACAATGAGCAGTTCTTC	CSVALPAGGHSYNEQFF	TRBV29-1	TRBJ2-1	NA	TRBD2
TGTGCCAGCAGCGTGGACGGGTCCACCGGTGAAGCTTTCTTT	CASSVDGSTGEAFF	TRBV9	TRBJ1-1	NA	NA
TGTGCCAGCAGCTTAGGTGGAGTAAGCTCCTACAATGAGCAGTTCTTC	CASSLGGVSSYNEQFF	TRBV7-6	TRBJ2-1	NA	NA
TGTGCCAGCAGAAAAATGTCGGAGGTTGGCTACACCTTC	CASRKMSEVGYTF	TRBV7-9	TRBJ1-2	NA	NA
TGCGCCAGCAGCCAGGACAGGGGGCTCTACAATGAGCAGTTCTTC	CASSQDRGLYNEQFF	TRBV4-1	TRBJ2-1	NA	TRBD1
TGTGCCAGCAGTGGCTCACTAGCGGGGGAATGGGAGCAGTACTTC	CASSGSLAGEWEQYF	TRBV27	TRBJ2-7	once	TRBD2
TGTGCCAGTCACCCCAACCCGGCGAACACCGGGGAGCTGTTTTTT	CASHPNPANTGELFF	TRBV9	TRBJ2-2	NA	NA
TGTGCCAGCAGTTTGTCGGGGGGATTCACAGATACGCAGTATTTT	CASSLSGGFTDTQYF	TRBV28	TRBJ2-3	NA	TRBD2
TGCGCCAGTAGGGGACAGGGGAATTCACCCCTCCACTTT	CASRGQGNSPLHF	TRBV4-3	TRBJ1-6	few	TRBD1